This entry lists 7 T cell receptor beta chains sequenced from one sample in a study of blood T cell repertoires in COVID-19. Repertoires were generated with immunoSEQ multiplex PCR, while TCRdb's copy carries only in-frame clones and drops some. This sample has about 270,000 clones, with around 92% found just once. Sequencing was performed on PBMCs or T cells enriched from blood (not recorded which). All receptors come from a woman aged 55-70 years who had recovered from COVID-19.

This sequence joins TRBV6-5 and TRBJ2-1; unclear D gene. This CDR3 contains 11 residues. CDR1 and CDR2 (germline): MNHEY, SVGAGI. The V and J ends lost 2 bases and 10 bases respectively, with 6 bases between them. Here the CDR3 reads CASSYGAEQFF. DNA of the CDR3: TGTGCCAGCAGTTACGGAGCGGAGCAGTTCTTC.

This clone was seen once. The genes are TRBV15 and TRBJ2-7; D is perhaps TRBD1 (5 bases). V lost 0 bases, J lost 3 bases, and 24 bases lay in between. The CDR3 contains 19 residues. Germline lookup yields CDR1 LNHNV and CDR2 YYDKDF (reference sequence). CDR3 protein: CATSRDPPTPSTGLYEQYF. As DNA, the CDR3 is TGTGCCACCAGCAGAGACCCCCCCACCCCCTCAACAGGCCTCTACGAGCAGTACTTC.

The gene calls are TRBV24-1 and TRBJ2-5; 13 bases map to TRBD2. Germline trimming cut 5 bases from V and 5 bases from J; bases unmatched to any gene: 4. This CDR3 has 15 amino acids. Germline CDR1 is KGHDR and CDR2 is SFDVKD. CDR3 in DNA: TGTGCCACCAGTGGGACTAGCGGGAGCGGGGAGACCCAGTACTTC. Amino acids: CATSGTSGSGETQYF.

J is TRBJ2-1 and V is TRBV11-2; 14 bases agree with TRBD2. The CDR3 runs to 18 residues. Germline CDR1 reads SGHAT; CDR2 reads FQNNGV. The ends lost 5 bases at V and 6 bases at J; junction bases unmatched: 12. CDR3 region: CASSQRLAGGPFANEQFF. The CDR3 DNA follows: TGTGCCAGCAGCCAACGACTAGCGGGGGGGCCCTTCGCCAATGAGCAGTTCTTC. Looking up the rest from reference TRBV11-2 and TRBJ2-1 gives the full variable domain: EAGVAQSPRYKIIEKRQSVAFWCNPISGHATLYWYQQILGQGPKLLIQFQNNGVVDDSQLPKDRFSAERLKGVDSTLKIQPAKLEDSAVYLCASSQRLAGGPFANEQFFGPGTRLTVL.

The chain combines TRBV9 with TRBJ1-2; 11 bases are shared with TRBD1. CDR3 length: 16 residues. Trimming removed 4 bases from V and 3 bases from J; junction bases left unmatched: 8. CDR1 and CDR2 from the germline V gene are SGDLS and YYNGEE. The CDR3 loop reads CASSFSPGQGDYGYTF. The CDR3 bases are TGTGCCAGCAGCTTTTCCCCGGGACAGGGGGACTATGGCTACACCTTC.

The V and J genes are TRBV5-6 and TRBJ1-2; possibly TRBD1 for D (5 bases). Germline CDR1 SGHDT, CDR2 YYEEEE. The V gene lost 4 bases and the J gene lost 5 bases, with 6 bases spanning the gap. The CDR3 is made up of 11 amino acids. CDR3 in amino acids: CASSAGYGYTF. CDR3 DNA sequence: TGTGCCAGCAGCGCAGGGTATGGCTACACCTTC.

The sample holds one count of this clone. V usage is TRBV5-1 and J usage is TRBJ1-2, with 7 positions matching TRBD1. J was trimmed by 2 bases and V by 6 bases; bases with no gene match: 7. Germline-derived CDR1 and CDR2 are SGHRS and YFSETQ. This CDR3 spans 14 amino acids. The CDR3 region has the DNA TGCGCCAGCACCCCGGGACAGATCAACTATGGCTACACCTTC. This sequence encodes CASTPGQINYGYTF.